The 2 T cell receptor beta chains given below trace back to one sample, sequenced in a study of OX40 agonist ivuxolimab in advanced cancers. Clones were read by immunoSEQ multiplex PCR, and TCRdb kept only the in-frame ones, dropping some. The repertoire holds 45,000 to 60,000 clones, about 91% seen once, with 3.5% to 4% in the top ten. The sequencing here drew on CD4+ or CD8+ T cells sorted from blood, taken in a trial of the OX40 agonist ivuxolimab. These receptors all come from an adult with an advanced solid tumor such as melanoma, head and neck, liver or kidney cancer.

Only a few counts were recorded for this clone. The chain has TRBV5-4 and TRBJ2-3; TRBD2 agrees at 8 bases. The CDR3 spans 16 residues. The V gene end was trimmed by 2 bases and the J gene end by 0 bases; junction bases not matched to a gene: 5. CDR1 is SGHNT, CDR2 YYREEE, per germline (reference sequence). The CDR3 is CASSFGVAGSTDTQYF. CDR3 DNA sequence: TGTGCCAGCAGCTTCGGAGTAGCGGGAAGCACAGATACGCAGTATTTT. The variable domain in full, completed from reference TRBV5-4 and TRBJ2-3, reads ETGVTQSPTHLIKTRGQQVTLRCSSQSGHNTVSWYQQALGQGPQFIFQYYREEENGRGNFPPRFSGLQFPNYSSELNVNALELDDSALYLCASSFGVAGSTDTQYFGPGTRLTVL.

CDR3 amino acids: CASTPAGGSSYEQYF. CDR3 nucleotides: TGTGCCAGCACCCCCGCGGGAGGTAGCTCCTACGAGCAGTACTTC. The genes are TRBV5-4 and TRBJ2-7, with 8 bases lining up with TRBD2. The CDR3 totals 15 residues. CDR1 and CDR2 from the germline V gene are SGHNT and YYREEE (reference sequence). Germline trimming cut 6 bases from V and 0 bases from J; bases unmatched to any gene: 8.